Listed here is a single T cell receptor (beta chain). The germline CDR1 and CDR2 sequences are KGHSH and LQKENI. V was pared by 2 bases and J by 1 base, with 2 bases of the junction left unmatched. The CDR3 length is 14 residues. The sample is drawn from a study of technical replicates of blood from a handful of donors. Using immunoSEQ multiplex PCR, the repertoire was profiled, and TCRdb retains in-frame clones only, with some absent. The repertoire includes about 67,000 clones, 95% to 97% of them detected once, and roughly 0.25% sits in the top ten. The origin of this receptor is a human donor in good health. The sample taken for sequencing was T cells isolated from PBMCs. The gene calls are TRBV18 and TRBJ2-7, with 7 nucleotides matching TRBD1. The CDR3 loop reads CASSPGTESYEQYF. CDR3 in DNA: TGTGCCAGCTCACCAGGGACAGAGTCCTACGAGCAGTACTTC.